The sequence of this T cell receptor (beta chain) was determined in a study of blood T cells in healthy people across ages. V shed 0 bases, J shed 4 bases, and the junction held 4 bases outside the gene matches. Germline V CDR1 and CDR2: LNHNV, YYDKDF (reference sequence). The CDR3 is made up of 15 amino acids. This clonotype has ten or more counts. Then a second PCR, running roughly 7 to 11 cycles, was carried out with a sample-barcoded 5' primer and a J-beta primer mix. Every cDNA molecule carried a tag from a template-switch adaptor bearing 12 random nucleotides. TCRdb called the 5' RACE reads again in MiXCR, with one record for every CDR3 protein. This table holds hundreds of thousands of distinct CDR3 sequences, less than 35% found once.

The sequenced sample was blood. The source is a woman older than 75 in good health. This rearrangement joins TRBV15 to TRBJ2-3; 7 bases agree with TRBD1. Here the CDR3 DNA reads TGTGCCACCAGCAGAGATATGGGGACAGCAGATACGCAGTATTTT. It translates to CATSRDMGTADTQYF.